These 30 T cell receptor beta chains were sequenced from one sample in a study of shared clonotypes between healthy human individuals. Clones were sequenced by immunoSEQ multiplex PCR, and TCRdb holds only the in-frame ones, with some missing. The table includes 2.3 million or so clones, 80% to 95% detected once. The sequenced sample was naive CD4+ T cells from PBMCs. Subset defined: CD45RA+ positively selected. The receptor source for this set is a man aged 18 to 30 in good health. Some clones in this sample may be carry-over from other donors' samples.

A word on this clone: Other DNA sequences in this sample translate to the same CDR3. This chain connects TRBV28 to TRBJ2-7; 8 nucleotides line up with TRBD1. Germline trimming cut 6 bases from V and 2 bases from J; bases unmatched to any gene: 3. Germline-derived CDR1 and CDR2 are MDHEN and SYDVKM. The CDR3 contains 13 residues. The CDR3 nucleotides are TGTGCCAGCAGGGACAGGGTAACCTACGAGCAGTACTTC. Amino acids: CASRDRVTYEQYF.

The gene calls are TRBV7-2 and TRBJ2-1; D may match TRBD1 or TRBD2 (5 bases each). The CDR3 has 16 amino acids. Trimming left V 3 bases short and J 7 bases short, with 19 bases between. In germline, CDR1 is SGHTA, CDR2 FQGNSA. The CDR3 region is CASSLTGSQRGNEQFF. In nucleotides, the CDR3 is TGTGCCAGCAGCTTGACGGGATCCCAAAGGGGAAATGAGCAGTTCTTC.

The chain recombines TRBV4-1 with TRBJ2-5; 8 nucleotides line up with TRBD2. The CDR3 is 15 residues long. Losses at the gene ends were 0 bases for V and 2 bases for J; bases not matched to a gene: 2. Germline-derived CDR1 and CDR2 are MGHRA and YSYEKL. The CDR3 reads CASSQDASGQETQYF. The CDR3 nucleotides are TGCGCCAGCAGCCAAGACGCTAGCGGGCAAGAGACCCAGTACTTC.

The chain is built from TRBV6-5 and TRBJ1-1, with D unresolved. The CDR3 loop spans 13 amino acids. Germline V gene sequence: CDR1 MNHEY, CDR2 SVGAGI. The V gene lost 6 bases and the J gene lost 3 bases, with 11 bases spanning the gap. CDR3 DNA: TGTGCCAGCAGGGGAGGCGGTGACACTGAAGCTTTCTTT. Translated: CASRGGGDTEAFF.

The gene calls are TRBV4-1 and TRBJ2-5; TRBD2 might be the D (6 bases). With 0 bases removed from V and 5 bases from J, the gap between germline ends came to 10 bases. The CDR3 length is 14 residues. Germline V lookup: CDR1 MGHRA, CDR2 YSYEKL. In nucleotides, the CDR3 is TGCGCCAGCAGCCAAGAAACTAGCTGGGAGACCCAGTACTTC. Translated, it gives CASSQETSWETQYF.

This sequence joins TRBV7-9 and TRBJ1-1, with D hard to call. CDR3 size: 16 residues. In germline, CDR1 is SEHNR, CDR2 FQNEAQ (reference sequence). V dropped 1 base and J dropped 4 bases, with 16 bases sitting between them. DNA for the CDR3: TGTGCCAGCAGCTTAGTTGGACCTATCCGCGGCACTGAAGCTTTCTTT. It translates to CASSLVGPIRGTEAFF. The whole variable domain, filled in from reference TRBV7-9 and TRBJ1-1, reads DTGVSQNPRHKITKRGQNVTFRCDPISEHNRLYWYRQTLGQGPEFLTYFQNEAQLEKSRLLSDRFSAERPKGSFSTLEIQRTEQGDSAMYLCASSLVGPIRGTEAFFGQGTRLTVV.

The CDR3 here is CASSITGGLGETQYF. CDR3 nucleotides: TGCGCCAGCAGCATCACAGGGGGATTGGGAGAGACCCAGTACTTC. This sequence joins TRBV5-1 and TRBJ2-5, with 8 nucleotides matching TRBD1. The CDR3 has 15 residues. The J segment lost 4 bases and the V segment lost 4 bases, leaving 9 bases of the junction unmatched. CDR1 is SGHRS and CDR2 is YFSETQ in the germline V gene.

Remarks on this clone: The same CDR3 also results from other DNA sequences found in this sample. CDR3 nucleotides: TGCGCCAGCAGTCGGGGGGACACTAGCACAGATACGCAGTATTTT. It is translated as CASSRGDTSTDTQYF. This rearrangement joins TRBV5-1 to TRBJ2-3; perhaps TRBD2 as D (7 bases). V was clipped by 5 bases and J by 0 bases, with 13 bases between them. Germline CDR1 is SGHRS and CDR2 is YFSETQ. CDR3 size: 15 residues. The complete variable domain, with remaining parts taken from reference TRBV5-1 and TRBJ2-3, reads KAGVTQTPRYLIKTRGQQVTLSCSPISGHRSVSWYQQTPGQGLQFLFEYFSETQRNKGNFPGRFSGRQFSNSRSEMNVSTLELGDSALYLCASSRGDTSTDTQYFGPGTRLTVL.

The chain couples TRBV5-1 to TRBJ1-1; D call uncertain. Deletions cut 0 bases from V and 6 bases from J, with 9 bases between. The germline V gene has CDR1 SGHRS and CDR2 YFSETQ. This CDR3 is built from 13 residues. Written as DNA, the CDR3 is TGCGCCAGCAGCTTGGTCTCGGCAGCTGAAGCTTTCTTT. It codes for CASSLVSAAEAFF. Filled out from reference TRBV5-1 and TRBJ1-1, the complete variable domain reads KAGVTQTPRYLIKTRGQQVTLSCSPISGHRSVSWYQQTPGQGLQFLFEYFSETQRNKGNFPGRFSGRQFSNSRSEMNVSTLELGDSALYLCASSLVSAAEAFFGQGTRLTVV.

Comment on this clone: This sample also contains other DNA sequences that code for the same CDR3. The chain carries TRBV9 and TRBJ1-2, with 7 bases aligning to TRBD1. CDR1 and CDR2 (germline): SGDLS, YYNGEE. Losses at the gene ends were 1 base for V and 0 bases for J; bases not matched to a gene: 0. The CDR3 runs to 14 residues. CDR3 sequence reads: CASSVQGANYGYTF. DNA of the CDR3: TGTGCCAGCAGCGTACAGGGGGCTAACTATGGCTACACCTTC.

The gene calls are TRBV2 and TRBJ2-3; the match to TRBD1 covers 8 bases. Germline assignment: CDR1 SNHLY and CDR2 FYNNEI. The CDR3 loop spans 15 amino acids. V lost 4 bases, J lost 3 bases, and 6 bases stayed unmatched. The DNA of the CDR3 is TGTGCCAGCAGTGTAGACAGGGGAAGAACAGATACGCAGTATTTT. Encoded protein: CASSVDRGRTDTQYF.

This chain links TRBV6-5 with TRBJ2-5; 7 nucleotides match TRBD1. Germline V CDR1 and CDR2: MNHEY, SVGAGI. This CDR3 is built from 14 residues. V lost 7 bases to trimming and J lost 5 bases; unmatched junction nucleotides: 10. The CDR3 protein is CASKKTGWYETQYF. The CDR3 bases are TGTGCCAGCAAAAAGACAGGGTGGTACGAGACCCAGTACTTC.

The table lists this clone with a count of one. The V call is TRBV5-1, the J call TRBJ1-2; TRBD1 matches at 8 bases. In germline, CDR1 is SGHRS, CDR2 YFSETQ. The CDR3 totals 13 residues. V lost 4 bases and J lost 7; bases outside the gene matches: 6. The CDR3 coding sequence is TGCGCCAGCAGCACGACAGGGGAATCTGGCTACACCTTC. It translates to CASSTTGESGYTF.

In the case of this clone: The same CDR3 is also encoded by other DNA sequences in this sample. The chain couples TRBV28 to TRBJ1-4, with a tentative D call TRBD1 (5 bases). Trimming pared 2 bases from V and 8 bases from J, leaving 12 bases between. The V gene's germline CDR1 is MDHEN and CDR2 SYDVKM. This CDR3 has 14 amino acids. The CDR3 loop reads CASSLRQGREKLFF. The CDR3 DNA is TGTGCCAGCAGTTTAAGGCAGGGCAGGGAAAAACTGTTTTTT. Drawing the rest from reference TRBV28 and TRBJ1-4, the complete variable domain is DVKVTQSSRYLVKRTGEKVFLECVQDMDHENMFWYRQDPGLGLRLIYFSYDVKMKEKGDIPEGYSVSREKKERFSLILESASTNQTSMYLCASSLRQGREKLFFGSGTQLSVL.

The V and J genes are TRBV5-1 and TRBJ2-7; 7 bases are shared with TRBD1. The CDR3 has 15 residues. CDR1 is SGHRS and CDR2 is YFSETQ in the germline V gene. V lost 4 bases and J lost 5; bases outside the gene matches: 12. The CDR3 nucleotides are TGCGCCAGCAGCCCGGATGTTGACAGGGTGGACGAGCAGTACTTC. Translated: CASSPDVDRVDEQYF.

V usage is TRBV28 and J usage is TRBJ2-3; weak D call: TRBD1 (6 bases). The length of the CDR3 is 15 residues. With 6 bases removed from V and 0 bases from J, the gap between germline ends came to 13 bases. Germline assignment: CDR1 MDHEN and CDR2 SYDVKM. The CDR3 DNA is TGTGCCAGCAGGGGGGCCGCCACTAGCACAGATACGCAGTATTTT. Translating it yields CASRGAATSTDTQYF.

V usage is TRBV27 and J usage is TRBJ1-1; tentative D call: TRBD1 (5 bases). Germline V CDR1 and CDR2: MNHEY, SMNVEV (reference sequence). This CDR3 region has 13 residues. V lost 5 bases, J lost 5 bases, and 12 bases lay in between. The CDR3 DNA reads TGTGCCAGCAGTCCAGCATGGACAACTGAAGCTTTCTTT. It is translated as CASSPAWTTEAFF.

With regard to this clone: The sample has other DNA sequences that encode this CDR3 too. This sequence joins TRBV18 and TRBJ1-1, with D hard to call. The V gene's germline CDR1 is KGHSH and CDR2 LQKENI. V shed 2 bases and J shed 1 base, with 5 bases lying between them. The CDR3 has 13 residues. The CDR3 DNA is TGTGCCAGCTCACCAGCGGGGAACACTGAAGCTTTCTTT. Amino acid sequence: CASSPAGNTEAFF.

The chain joins TRBV28 to TRBJ2-1; a possible D gene is TRBD2 (5 bases). Between the trimmed V and J ends, which lost 10 bases and 1 base, there was a span of 14 bases. Germline CDR1 and CDR2: MDHEN and SYDVKM. The CDR3 covers 14 residues. In DNA, the CDR3 is TGTGCCATAGGAGGCTCTTTGTCCTACAATGAGCAGTTCTTC. This translates into CAIGGSLSYNEQFF.

The chain links TRBV19 to TRBJ1-1, with 9 bases that match TRBD1. This CDR3 is built from 15 residues. After removal of 5 bases from V and 4 bases from J, the junction contained 8 bases not matched to a gene. The germline CDR1 and CDR2 sequences are LNHDA and SQIVND (reference sequence). The DNA for the CDR3 is TGTGCCAGTAGTCCCGACAGGGGGACGGGCACTGAAGCTTTCTTT. This sequence encodes CASSPDRGTGTEAFF.

The table lists this clone with a count of one. Distinct nucleotide sequences in the sample also encode this CDR3. V usage is TRBV28 and J usage is TRBJ2-3; D is unclear. The germline V gene has CDR1 MDHEN and CDR2 SYDVKM. The V end lost 7 bases, the J end lost 3 bases, and 8 bases lay between the germline ends. The CDR3 runs 12 residues. CDR3 protein: CASTTPTDTQYF. For the CDR3, the DNA is TGTGCCAGCACCACCCCTACAGATACGCAGTATTTT.

This clone has only one observation. This chain joins TRBV12-5 and TRBJ1-3, with D uncertain. The CDR3 has 12 amino acids. V was clipped by 7 bases and J by 1 base, with 5 bases between them. Germline V CDR1 and CDR2: LGHNT, FRNRAP. CDR3 region: CASASSGNTIYF. In nucleotides, the CDR3 is TGTGCTAGTGCCTCGTCTGGAAACACCATATATTTT.

The chain combines TRBV2 with TRBJ1-5; 9 bases align to TRBD1. This CDR3 region has 16 residues. Trimming removed 7 bases from V and 2 bases from J; junction bases left unmatched: 9. CDR1 is SNHLY, CDR2 FYNNEI, per germline. DNA of the CDR3: TGTGCCAGCAACCTACAGGGGGCGGTGGGCAATCAGCCCCAGCATTTT. It encodes CASNLQGAVGNQPQHF.

This chain joins TRBV27 and TRBJ1-2; D unclear. The V end lost 3 bases, the J end lost 1 base, and 6 bases lay between the germline ends. The CDR3 runs to 13 residues. Germline V gene data show CDR1 as MNHEY and CDR2 as SMNVEV (reference sequence). DNA of the CDR3: TGTGCCAGCAGTTTCTCAAATAACTATGGCTACACCTTC. Amino acid sequence: CASSFSNNYGYTF.

V usage is TRBV30 and J usage is TRBJ1-1, with no clear D. The CDR3 contains 11 residues. The V end lost 6 bases, the J end lost 1 base, and 6 bases lay between the germline ends. The germline V gene has CDR1 GTSNPN and CDR2 SVGIG (reference sequence). The chain's CDR3 is CACKQNTEAFF. CDR3 nucleotide sequence: TGTGCCTGTAAACAGAACACTGAAGCTTTCTTT.

J is TRBJ1-4 and V is TRBV6-1; 8 bases are a match to TRBD1. The J segment lost 8 bases and the V segment lost 4 bases, leaving 12 bases of the junction unmatched. This CDR3 is 16 amino acids long. Germline V CDR1 and CDR2: MNHNS, SASEGT. The CDR3 loop is CASSAFPSGTGEKLFF. CDR3 in DNA: TGTGCCAGCAGTGCCTTTCCAAGTGGGACAGGCGAAAAACTGTTTTTT.

This chain links TRBV10-1 with TRBJ2-1; 10 bases line up with TRBD2. Germline CDR1 is WNHNN and CDR2 is SYGVQD (reference sequence). This CDR3 contains 15 residues. V lost 6 bases, J lost 6 bases, and 8 bases stayed unmatched. The CDR3 region is CASSITSGVGNEQFF. Written as DNA, the CDR3 is TGCGCCAGCAGCATCACTAGCGGGGTAGGCAATGAGCAGTTCTTC.

Notes on this clone: The same CDR3 can be traced to other DNA sequences in this sample. The chain couples TRBV20-1 to TRBJ2-7; 7 bases are a match to TRBD1. CDR1 and CDR2 from the germline V gene are DFQATT and SNEGSKA (reference sequence). V lost 4 bases to trimming and J lost 7 bases; unmatched junction nucleotides: 4. The CDR3 runs 11 residues. CDR3 DNA sequence: TGCAGTGCTACGACAGGGTATGAGCAGTACTTC. It encodes CSATTGYEQYF.

Concerning this clone: The sample holds other DNA sequences that translate to the same CDR3. This chain uses TRBV27 with TRBJ1-5; D unresolved. Trimming removed 5 bases at V and 3 bases at J, with 5 bases between. Per germline, CDR1 MNHEY and CDR2 SMNVEV (reference sequence). The CDR3 has 12 residues. CDR3 sequence reads: CASSQSNQPQHF. CDR3 nucleotide sequence: TGTGCCAGCAGTCAATCCAATCAGCCCCAGCATTTT.

The chain combines TRBV5-8 with TRBJ2-5; tentatively, D is TRBD1 (6 bases). The CDR3 runs to 14 residues. Trimming took 0 bases from V and 5 from J, leaving 11 bases between them. CDR1 SGHTS and CDR2 YDEGEE come from the germline V gene. The CDR3 loop reads CASSLVRGRETQYF. CDR3 sequence (DNA): TGTGCCAGCAGCTTGGTCAGGGGAAGGGAGACCCAGTACTTC. Complete variable domain (other parts from reference TRBV5-8 and TRBJ2-5): EAGVTQSPTHLIKTRGQQATLRCSPISGHTSVYWYQQALGLGLQFLLWYDEGEERNRGNFPPRFSGRQFPNYSSELNVNALELEDSALYLCASSLVRGRETQYFGPGTRLLVL.